Presented here are 9 T cell receptor beta chains from one specimen sequenced in a study of blood T cell repertoires in COVID-19. Libraries were prepared by immunoSEQ multiplex PCR; TCRdb keeps only in-frame clonotypes and omits some of them. The sample carries 200,000 to 250,000 clones, roughly 90% recorded once. The sequencing sample was made of PBMCs or T cells enriched from blood (not recorded which). The receptors stem from a man younger than 30 with acute COVID-19.

The chain links TRBV19 to TRBJ1-1; D remains ambiguous. Between the trimmed V and J ends, which lost 9 bases and 5 bases, there was a span of 10 bases. Germline values: CDR1 LNHDA, CDR2 SQIVND (reference sequence). The length of the CDR3 is 11 residues. The CDR3 loop reads CASSRGTEAFF. The CDR3 DNA follows: TGTGCCAGCAGCAGAGGTACTGAAGCTTTCTTT. The whole variable domain, remainder taken from reference TRBV19 and TRBJ1-1, is DGGITQSPKYLFRKEGQNVTLSCEQNLNHDAMYWYRQDPGQGLRLIYYSQIVNDFQKGDIAEGYSVSREKKESFPLTVTSAQKNPTAFYLCASSRGTEAFFGQGTRLTVV.

The chain is built from TRBV11-2 and TRBJ2-5; a possible D gene is TRBD2 (5 bases). Trimming stripped 2 bases from V and 9 bases from J, with 19 bases between. CDR3 length equals 15 residues. Germline CDR1 and CDR2: SGHAT and FQNNGV. CDR3 nucleotide sequence: TGTGCCAGCAGCTTACGAGGGAGCCCCTCAAGGGCCCAGTACTTC. Its translation: CASSLRGSPSRAQYF.

The count of this clone is one. CDR3 DNA: TGTGCCAGCAGCCTAGACACAGATACGCAGTATTTT. The encoded protein is CASSLDTDTQYF. This sequence joins TRBV7-3 and TRBJ2-3; D gene uncertain. The CDR3 has 12 residues. From germline, CDR1 is SGHTA and CDR2 FQGTGA. Deletions cut 5 bases from V and 2 bases from J, with 5 bases between.

This clone has just a few counts. CDR3 nucleotides: TGTGCCAGCAGCCGCACGTGGGGACAGCTGTCCTACGAGCAGTACTTC. This codes for CASSRTWGQLSYEQYF. The rearrangement links TRBV11-2 to TRBJ2-7, with 7 nucleotides matching TRBD1. The CDR3 is 16 residues long. Unmatched junction bases numbered 11, after V lost 5 bases and J lost 1 base. Per the germline V gene, CDR1 is SGHAT and CDR2 is FQNNGV.

The gene calls are TRBV9 and TRBJ1-5; TRBD1 agrees at 8 bases. CDR3 size: 15 residues. Unmatched junction bases numbered 6, after V lost 3 bases and J lost 4 bases. Germline V gene sequence: CDR1 SGDLS, CDR2 YYNGEE. The CDR3 DNA reads as TGTGCCAGCAGCGCGGGGACAGGCCAAAATCAGCCCCAGCATTTT. It encodes CASSAGTGQNQPQHF.

The CDR3 region is CASKLDRGVGEQYF. The CDR3 DNA is TGTGCCAGCAAACTTGACAGGGGTGTGGGGGAGCAGTACTTC. The chain carries TRBV6-5 and TRBJ2-7; 8 bases fit TRBD1. Germline loops: CDR1 MNHEY, CDR2 SVGAGI. Germline trimming cut 7 bases from V and 7 bases from J; bases unmatched to any gene: 12. The CDR3 loop spans 14 amino acids.

The sample holds one count of this clone. The rearrangement uses TRBV6-4 and TRBJ2-3, with 8 bases aligning to TRBD2. There are 15 residues in the CDR3. The germline gives CDR1 MRHNA, CDR2 SNTAGT. Germline trimming cut 2 bases from V and 4 bases from J; bases unmatched to any gene: 5. The DNA for the CDR3 is TGTGCCAGCAGTGACAAGAGCGGGAGTGCAGATACGCAGTATTTT. This encodes CASSDKSGSADTQYF.

The chain uses TRBV5-1 and TRBJ2-2; 8 bases map to TRBD1. The CDR3 sequence is 19 residues long. The J segment lost 4 bases and the V segment lost 0 bases, leaving 14 bases of the junction unmatched. Germline V gene data show CDR1 as SGHRS and CDR2 as YFSETQ. CDR3 in amino acids: CASSLGDRSSSGSTGELFF. In nucleotides, the CDR3 is TGCGCCAGCAGCTTGGGGGACAGGTCCTCGTCGGGGAGCACCGGGGAGCTGTTTTTT.

The rearrangement links TRBV28 to TRBJ1-4, with TRBD1 identical over 9 bases. V trimming: 5 bases; J trimming: 11 bases; junction bases outside the gene matches: 6. The germline gives CDR1 MDHEN, CDR2 SYDVKM. The CDR3 extends over 13 amino acids. CDR3 sequence (DNA): TGTGCCAGCAGTAAACGGGACAGGGACAAACTGTTTTTT. Translation gives CASSKRDRDKLFF.